Detailed here is one TCR beta chain. Its antigen is still unknown. Clones were sequenced by immunoSEQ multiplex PCR, and TCRdb holds only the in-frame ones, with some missing. The repertoire holds some 5,000 clones, with approximately 29% as singletons. The record originates from a study of T cell clones after liver transplantation. Background on the study: Standard immunosuppression, with no induction, continued until 12-24 months after transplant. General observations from the study: A significant post-transplant drop in circulating graft-donor-reactive CD4 TCRbeta sequences occurred in most of the 8 subjects.

TCRbeta sequences of proliferating CFSE-low MLR cells were labeled alloreactive. Graft donor PBMCs, splenocytes, lymph-node cells, or third-party PBMCs stimulated pre-transplant recipient cells. Sequenced: CD4+ T cells from cultured PBMCs. The receptor was derived from a human patient who received a liver transplant. Some T cells may trace back to the graft donor.

In nucleotides, the CDR3 is TGCGCCAGCAGCTTGGGGACAGACGGAAACACCATATATTTT. It is translated as CASSLGTDGNTIYF. The chain has TRBV5-1 and TRBJ1-3, with D possibly being TRBD1 (6 bases). The germline V gene has CDR1 SGHRS and CDR2 YFSETQ. V dropped 0 bases and J dropped 4 bases, with 8 bases sitting between them. CDR3 length: 14 residues.